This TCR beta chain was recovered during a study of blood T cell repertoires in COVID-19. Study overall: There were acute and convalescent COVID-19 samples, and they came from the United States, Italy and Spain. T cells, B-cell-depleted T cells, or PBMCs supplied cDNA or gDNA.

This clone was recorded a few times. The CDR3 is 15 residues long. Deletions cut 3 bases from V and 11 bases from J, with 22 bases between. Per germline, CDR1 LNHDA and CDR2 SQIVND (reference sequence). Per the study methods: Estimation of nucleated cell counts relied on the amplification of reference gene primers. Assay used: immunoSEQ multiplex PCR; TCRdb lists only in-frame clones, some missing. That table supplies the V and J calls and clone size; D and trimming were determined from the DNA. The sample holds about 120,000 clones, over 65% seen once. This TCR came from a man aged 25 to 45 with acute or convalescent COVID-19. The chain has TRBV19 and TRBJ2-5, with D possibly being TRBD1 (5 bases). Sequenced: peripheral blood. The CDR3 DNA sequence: TGTGCCAGTAGTATGATGGGGCAGACTGGGGATTCACAGTACTTC. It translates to CASSMMGQTGDSQYF.